This T cell receptor (beta chain) originates from a study of shared clonotypes between healthy human individuals. The repertoire was sequenced with immunoSEQ multiplex PCR; TCRdb's copy has only in-frame clones and lacks some. The data contain fewer than 1 million clones, around 96% of them seen just once; the ten biggest clones take up roughly 0.23%. Terminally differentiated effector memory CD45RA+ cells were excluded from the naive CD8 cells, which were CD45RO-negative and positively selected for CCR7. This CDR3 spans 14 amino acids. Germline CDR1 reads SEHNR; CDR2 reads FQNEAQ (reference sequence). Trimming took off 6 bases at V and 2 bases at J, with 11 bases between the two ends.

Specimen: naive CD8+ T cells sorted from blood. The receptor's source is a man under 40 in good health. This chain joins TRBV7-9 and TRBJ2-1, with D maybe TRBD2 (5 bases). This chain's CDR3 is CASRRGSAYNEQFF. The CDR3 region has the DNA TGTGCCAGCAGGCGAGGGTCTGCCTACAATGAGCAGTTCTTC.